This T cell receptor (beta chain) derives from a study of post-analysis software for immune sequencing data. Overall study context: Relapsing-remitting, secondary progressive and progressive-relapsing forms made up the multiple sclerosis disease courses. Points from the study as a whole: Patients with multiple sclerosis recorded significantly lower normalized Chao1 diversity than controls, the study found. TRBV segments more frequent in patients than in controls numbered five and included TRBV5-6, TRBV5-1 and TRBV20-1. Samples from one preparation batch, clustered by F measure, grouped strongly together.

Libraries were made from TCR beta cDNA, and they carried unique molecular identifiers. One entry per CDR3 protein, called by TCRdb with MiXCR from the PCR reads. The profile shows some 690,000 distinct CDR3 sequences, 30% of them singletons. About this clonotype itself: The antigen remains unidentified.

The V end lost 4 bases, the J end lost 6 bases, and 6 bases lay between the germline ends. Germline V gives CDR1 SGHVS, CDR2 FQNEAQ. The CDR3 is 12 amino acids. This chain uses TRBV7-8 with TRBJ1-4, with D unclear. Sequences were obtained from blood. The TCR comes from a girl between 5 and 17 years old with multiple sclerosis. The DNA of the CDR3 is TGTGCCAGCAGCTCGGGTGATGAAAAACTGTTTTTT. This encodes CASSSGDEKLFF.